The present TCR beta chain was sequenced within a study of beta chain features in type 1 diabetes. Every isolated RNA sample was fully reverse transcribed, so sequencing captured expressed TCRB transcripts. TCRdb's copy holds only in-frame clones and misses some; the assay was immunoSEQ multiplex PCR. This sample has under 300,000 clones, with roughly 16% found just once. CDR1 is SGHDN, CDR2 FVKESK, per germline. The CDR3 totals 13 residues. Trimming removed 0 bases from V and 8 bases from J, with 8 bases in between. Notes on the study in general: PCR might pick shorter templates more often, in the same way for patients and controls. TCRB CDR3s from Type 1 diabetes patients were moderately but significantly shorter in all four CD4+ subsets.

Regarding this clone: Its antigen is unidentified.

The sequence was obtained from a man aged 30-40 years with type 1 diabetes. The sequencing input was naive CD4+ T cells from blood. This chain uses TRBV14 with TRBJ2-4; D possibly corresponds to TRBD1 (5 bases). The CDR3 DNA reads TGTGCCAGCAGCCAAGACATAGGGGACATTCAGTACTTC. The encoded protein is CASSQDIGDIQYF.